Shown below are 28 T cell receptor beta chains from a single sample sequenced in a study of blood T cell repertoires in COVID-19. Some clones are missing from TCRdb's copy, which holds only in-frame ones; the method was immunoSEQ multiplex PCR. Found here are about 260,000 clones, 87% of them singletons; the top ten hold about 1.6%. Sequenced sample: peripheral blood. These receptors originate from a woman aged 40 to 50 who had recovered from COVID-19.

This chain links TRBV9 with TRBJ2-7, with 10 bases identical to TRBD1. The CDR3 consists of 14 residues. CDR1 and CDR2 from the germline V gene are SGDLS and YYNGEE. V lost 4 bases, J lost 7 bases, and 8 bases stayed unmatched. The CDR3 here is CASSPGTGVGEQYF. The CDR3 nucleotides are TGTGCCAGCAGCCCAGGGACAGGGGTGGGTGAGCAGTACTTC.

CDR3 nucleotides: TGTGCCAGCAGTATACAGGGGGCCACTAACTATGGCTACACCTTC. Translating it yields CASSIQGATNYGYTF. The rearrangement uses TRBV6-5 and TRBJ1-2; 9 bases fit TRBD1. The CDR3 is 15 amino acids. Trimming at V came to 5 bases and at J to 0 bases, leaving 4 bases not matched to a gene. Germline V gives CDR1 MNHEY, CDR2 SVGAGI.

The chain has TRBV5-1 and TRBJ1-3; 10 bases fit TRBD1. CDR1 is SGHRS, CDR2 YFSETQ, per germline. After removal of 0 bases from V and 8 bases from J, the junction contained 2 bases not matched to a gene. This CDR3 spans 14 amino acids. The CDR3 region has the DNA TGCGCCAGCAGCTTGGGACAGGGGGCGGACACCATATATTTT. It is translated as CASSLGQGADTIYF.

This rearrangement joins TRBV7-2 to TRBJ2-1; 7 nucleotides agree with TRBD2. The germline gives CDR1 SGHTA, CDR2 FQGNSA. The V gene end was trimmed by 4 bases and the J gene end by 12 bases; junction bases not matched to a gene: 6. The CDR3 length is 12 residues. The chain's CDR3 is CASSSVTSRQFF. The CDR3 DNA sequence: TGTGCCAGCAGCTCAGTGACTAGCCGGCAGTTCTTC.

The gene calls are TRBV15 and TRBJ1-2; D is unclear. V lost 0 bases and J lost 7, with 9 bases in between. The CDR3 is 13 residues long. From germline, CDR1 is LNHNV and CDR2 YYDKDF (reference sequence). The CDR3 loop reads CATSRDGRGGYTF. CDR3 coding DNA: TGTGCCACCAGCAGAGATGGGCGGGGTGGCTACACCTTC.

V usage is TRBV19 and J usage is TRBJ1-5; TRBD1 is a possible D gene (5 bases). The CDR3 totals 13 residues. Germline V gene sequence: CDR1 LNHDA, CDR2 SQIVND (reference sequence). Trimming pared 7 bases from V and 7 bases from J, leaving 14 bases between. The CDR3 here is CASNSGAGQPQHF. The CDR3 DNA reads as TGTGCCAGTAATTCTGGGGCAGGGCAGCCCCAGCATTTT.

CDR3 sequence (DNA): TGTGCCAGCAGCTTATGGTCCAGCGGGGGGGTGGAGACCCAGTACTTC. Its translation is CASSLWSSGGVETQYF. The rearrangement uses TRBV13 and TRBJ2-5, with 10 nucleotides matching TRBD2. The V gene's germline CDR1 is PRHDT and CDR2 FYEKMQ (reference sequence). J lost 5 bases, V lost 2 bases, and 8 bases had no gene match. The CDR3 totals 16 residues.

The V gene is TRBV6-5, the J gene TRBJ1-2; D might be TRBD1 (6 bases). V dropped 2 bases and J dropped 5 bases, with 18 bases sitting between them. CDR3 length: 16 residues. Per germline, CDR1 MNHEY and CDR2 SVGAGI. Written as DNA, the CDR3 is TGTGCCAGCAGTTACCCCACGGGAGGGGGAGTATATGGCTACACCTTC. Translating it yields CASSYPTGGGVYGYTF.

The chain employs TRBV30 and TRBJ2-1, with 8 bases matching TRBD2. Trimming cost V 0 bases and J 8 bases; bases outside gene matches: 9. The CDR3 is made up of 15 amino acids. Germline CDR1 and CDR2: GTSNPN and SVGIG (reference sequence). The CDR3 sequence is CAWSVSPGGSDEQFF. The CDR3 coding sequence is TGTGCCTGGAGTGTATCGCCGGGGGGGTCCGATGAGCAGTTCTTC.

The chain joins TRBV4-2 to TRBJ1-2; 7 nucleotides match TRBD1. The CDR3 runs to 13 residues. Germline V CDR1 and CDR2: LGHNA, YNFKEQ. V lost 4 bases to trimming and J lost 5 bases; unmatched junction nucleotides: 4. CDR3: CASSRLGQYGYTF. In nucleotides, the CDR3 is TGTGCCAGCAGCCGATTGGGACAGTATGGCTACACCTTC.

The CDR3 sequence: CASSLGGGLEAFF. CDR3 coding DNA: TGTGCCAGCAGTTTAGGCGGGGGTCTTGAAGCTTTCTTT. The chain couples TRBV12-3 or TRBV12-4 to TRBJ1-1; the D gene is possibly TRBD1 (5 bases). The CDR3 extends over 13 amino acids. Trimming took off 1 base at V and 7 bases at J, with 10 bases between the two ends.

J is TRBJ1-2 and V is TRBV19; D uncertain. The length of the CDR3 is 15 residues. Trimming shortened V by 3 bases and J by 2 bases, and 13 bases separated the two germline ends. Germline V gene data show CDR1 as LNHDA and CDR2 as SQIVND (reference sequence). The CDR3 protein is CASSIMRVTNYGYTF. CDR3 DNA sequence: TGTGCCAGTAGTATCATGAGGGTGACAAACTATGGCTACACCTTC.

The chain joins TRBV6-2 or TRBV6-3 to TRBJ2-5; 8 bases align to TRBD2. Per the germline V gene, CDR1 is MNHEY and CDR2 is SVGEGT. The CDR3 contains 17 residues. Unmatched junction bases numbered 12, after V lost 2 bases and J lost 4 bases. Here the CDR3 DNA reads TGTGCCAGCAGTTACGTCCCCGGGGGGGCATCTCGAGAGACCCAGTACTTC. This codes for CASSYVPGGASRETQYF.

The chain employs TRBV6-5 and TRBJ1-6, with 8 bases matching TRBD1. CDR3 length: 14 amino acids. J gave up 7 bases and V 6 bases, and 5 bases lay outside the gene matches. Germline V gives CDR1 MNHEY, CDR2 SVGAGI. DNA of the CDR3: TGTGCCAGCAGCGCGGGACAGGAGAATTCACCCCTCCACTTT. Amino acid sequence: CASSAGQENSPLHF.

The CDR3 DNA sequence: TGTGCCAGCAGCCAAGGGGACAGGGGAGCTAACTATGGCTACACCTTC. Translating gives CASSQGDRGANYGYTF. The chain employs TRBV3-1 (or the pseudogene TRBV3-2) and TRBJ1-2; 10 bases line up with TRBD1. V shed 1 base, J shed 0 bases, and the junction held 2 bases outside the gene matches. CDR3 size: 16 residues. Per the germline V gene, CDR1 is LGHDT and CDR2 is YNNKEL (reference sequence).

The rearrangement links TRBV7-2 to TRBJ2-1; 8 bases map to TRBD2. CDR3 length: 15 residues. Germline CDR1 is SGHTA and CDR2 is FQGNSA. Trimming at V came to 1 base and at J to 6 bases, leaving 5 bases not matched to a gene. CDR3 nucleotides: TGTGCCAGCAGCTTAGGGGGGACTAGACGCAATGAGCAGTTCTTC. This gives the protein CASSLGGTRRNEQFF.

A single count supports this clone. The chain recombines TRBV6-2 or TRBV6-3 with TRBJ1-2; D is unresolved. The CDR3 extends over 16 amino acids. The V end was cut by 0 bases, the J end by 5 bases, with 16 bases between. Germline V gives CDR1 MNHEY, CDR2 SVGEGT. CDR3 bases: TGTGCCAGCAGTTACTCGATGGGAGTGAGAAGGTATGGCTACACCTTC. Protein product: CASSYSMGVRRYGYTF.

The chain joins TRBV5-1 to TRBJ2-7, with a weak D call TRBD2 (6 bases). Germline assignment: CDR1 SGHRS and CDR2 YFSETQ. This CDR3 comprises 15 residues. V lost 4 bases and J 2 bases, leaving 16 bases between the germline ends. This CDR3 is CASSLGGAFTYEQYF. CDR3 in DNA: TGCGCCAGCAGCCTGGGGGGAGCTTTTACCTACGAGCAGTACTTC.

J is TRBJ2-5 and V is TRBV29-1; 8 bases map to TRBD1. Per germline, CDR1 SQVTM and CDR2 ANQGSEA. Losses at the gene ends were 6 bases for V and 6 bases for J; bases not matched to a gene: 6. The CDR3 has 12 residues. The CDR3 region is CSVWTGWKTQYF. The CDR3 nucleotides read TGCAGCGTCTGGACAGGGTGGAAGACCCAGTACTTC.

The chain joins TRBV2 to TRBJ1-1; unclear D gene. CDR1 SNHLY and CDR2 FYNNEI come from the germline V gene. The CDR3 runs 13 residues. V was pared by 7 bases and J by 1 base, with 10 bases between. CDR3 sequence reads: CASNPLWNTEAFF. CDR3 nucleotide sequence: TGTGCCAGCAATCCACTTTGGAACACTGAAGCTTTCTTT.

CDR3: CASSYSSGSEAFF. The CDR3 coding sequence is TGTGCCAGCAGTTATTCCTCAGGGTCTGAAGCTTTCTTT. The rearrangement joins TRBV6-5 to TRBJ1-1; weak D call: TRBD1 (5 bases). Germline V CDR1 and CDR2: MNHEY, SVGAGI. This CDR3 spans 13 amino acids. V was pared by 3 bases and J by 6 bases, with 11 bases between.

V gene TRBV18 combines with J gene TRBJ1-2, with 11 positions matching TRBD1. Germline V gene lookup returns CDR1 KGHSH and CDR2 LQKENI. CDR3 size: 14 residues. V was clipped by 6 bases and J by 6 bases; unmatched bases: 6. The CDR3 sequence is CASSGTGGYDGYTF. The CDR3 nucleotides are TGTGCCAGCTCCGGGACAGGGGGGTATGATGGCTACACCTTC. Supplemented by reference TRBV18 and TRBJ1-2, the full variable domain reads NAGVMQNPRHLVRRRGQEARLRCSPMKGHSHVYWYRQLPEEGLKFMVYLQKENIIDESGMPKERFSAEFPKEGPSILRIQQVVRGDSAAYFCASSGTGGYDGYTFGSGTRLTVV.

The rearrangement joins TRBV19 to TRBJ1-1, with unresolved D. V was shortened by 4 bases and J by 3 bases, with 9 bases between the two germline ends. The CDR3 contains 13 residues. Germline V lookup: CDR1 LNHDA, CDR2 SQIVND (reference sequence). The CDR3, as DNA: TGTGCCAGTAGTACTTCCCCCTACACTGAAGCTTTCTTT. The encoded protein is CASSTSPYTEAFF.

The chain recombines TRBV2 with TRBJ2-7; tentative D call: TRBD1 (6 bases). This CDR3 region has 12 residues. V lost 7 bases and J 6 bases, leaving 13 bases between the germline ends. CDR1 and CDR2 from the germline V gene are SNHLY and FYNNEI. CDR3 coding DNA: TGTGCCAGCACCTTGGACAGACCCGAGCAGTACTTC. Its translation is CASTLDRPEQYF. Variable domain in full (rest from reference TRBV2 and TRBJ2-7): EPEVTQTPSHQVTQMGQEVILRCVPISNHLYFYWYRQILGQKVEFLVSFYNNEISEKSEIFDDQFSVERPDGSNFTLKIRSTKLEDSAMYFCASTLDRPEQYFGPGTRLTVT.

This clone has just a few counts. J is TRBJ2-3 and V is TRBV7-9, with a tentative D call TRBD2 (5 bases). The CDR3 covers 14 residues. Trimming stripped 5 bases from V and 0 bases from J, with 9 bases between. Germline loops: CDR1 SEHNR, CDR2 FQNEAQ (reference sequence). The chain's CDR3 is CASSIGLSTDTQYF. In nucleotides, the CDR3 is TGTGCCAGCAGCATTGGACTGAGCACAGATACGCAGTATTTT.

CDR3 coding DNA: TGTGCCAGCACCCCGGAGGGACCCCCCGGGGACACCGGGGAGCTGTTTTTT. Its translation is CASTPEGPPGDTGELFF. This chain joins TRBV4-2 and TRBJ2-2; weak D call: TRBD2 (6 bases). The CDR3 spans 17 residues. From germline, CDR1 is LGHNA and CDR2 YNFKEQ. Trimming removed 7 bases from V and 3 bases from J, with 21 bases in between.

The J gene is TRBJ2-7, the V gene TRBV27; no clear D. Looked up from germline, CDR1 is MNHEY and CDR2 is SMNVEV (reference sequence). Deletions cut 3 bases from V and 3 bases from J, with 18 bases between. This CDR3 has 16 residues. The CDR3 DNA reads TGTGCCAGCAGTTTCACTACTTCTGGCAGCAACTACGAGCAGTACTTC. The encoded protein is CASSFTTSGSNYEQYF.

This clone was detected only a few times. The chain links TRBV30 to TRBJ2-7; D is possibly TRBD2 (5 bases). Germline CDR1 and CDR2: GTSNPN and SVGIG (reference sequence). V was trimmed by 1 base and J by 7 bases, leaving 11 bases between them. CDR3 size: 12 residues. CDR3 coding DNA: TGTGCCTGGAGTGGCGGAGGAAGGGAGCAGTACTTC. Translated: CAWSGGGREQYF.